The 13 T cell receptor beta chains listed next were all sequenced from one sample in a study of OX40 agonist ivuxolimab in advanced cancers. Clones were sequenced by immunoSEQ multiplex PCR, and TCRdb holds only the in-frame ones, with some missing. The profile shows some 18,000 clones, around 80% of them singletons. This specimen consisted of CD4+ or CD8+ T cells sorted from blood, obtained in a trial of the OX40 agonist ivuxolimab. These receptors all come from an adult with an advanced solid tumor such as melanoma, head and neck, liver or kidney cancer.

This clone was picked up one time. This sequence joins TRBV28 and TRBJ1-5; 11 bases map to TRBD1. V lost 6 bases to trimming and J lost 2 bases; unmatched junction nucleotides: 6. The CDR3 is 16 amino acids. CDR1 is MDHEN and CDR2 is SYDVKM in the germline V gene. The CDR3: CASSWTGGGRNQPQHF. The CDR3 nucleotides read TGTGCCAGCAGCTGGACAGGGGGCGGGCGCAATCAGCCCCAGCATTTT.

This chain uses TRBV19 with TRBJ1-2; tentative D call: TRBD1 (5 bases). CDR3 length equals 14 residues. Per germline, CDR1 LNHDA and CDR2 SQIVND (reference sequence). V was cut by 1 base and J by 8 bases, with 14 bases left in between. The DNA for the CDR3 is TGTGCCAGTAGTATAGGTGGCAGAGGGGTCGGCTACACCTTC. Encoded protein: CASSIGGRGVGYTF. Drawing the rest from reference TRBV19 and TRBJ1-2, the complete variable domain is DGGITQSPKYLFRKEGQNVTLSCEQNLNHDAMYWYRQDPGQGLRLIYYSQIVNDFQKGDIAEGYSVSREKKESFPLTVTSAQKNPTAFYLCASSIGGRGVGYTFGSGTRLTVV.

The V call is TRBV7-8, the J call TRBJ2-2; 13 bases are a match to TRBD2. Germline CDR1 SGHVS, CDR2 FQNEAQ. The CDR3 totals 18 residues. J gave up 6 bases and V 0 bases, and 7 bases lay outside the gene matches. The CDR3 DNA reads TGTGCCAGCAGCTTAGCTACAGGACTAGCGGGAGATTCCGGGGAGCTGTTTTTT. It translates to CASSLATGLAGDSGELFF.

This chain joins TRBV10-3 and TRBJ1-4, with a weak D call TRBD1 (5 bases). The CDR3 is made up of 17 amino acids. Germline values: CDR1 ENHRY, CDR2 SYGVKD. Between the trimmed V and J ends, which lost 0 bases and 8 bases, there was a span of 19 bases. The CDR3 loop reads CAISESSRASGREKLFF. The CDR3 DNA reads TGTGCCATCAGTGAGTCAAGCAGGGCCAGCGGCAGGGAAAAACTGTTTTTT.

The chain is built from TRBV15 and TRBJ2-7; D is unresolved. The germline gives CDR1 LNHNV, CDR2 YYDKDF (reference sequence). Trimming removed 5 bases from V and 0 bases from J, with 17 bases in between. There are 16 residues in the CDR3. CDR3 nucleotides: TGTGCCACCAGCGGAACCCTCAGGCTCCACTCCTACGAGCAGTACTTC. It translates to CATSGTLRLHSYEQYF.

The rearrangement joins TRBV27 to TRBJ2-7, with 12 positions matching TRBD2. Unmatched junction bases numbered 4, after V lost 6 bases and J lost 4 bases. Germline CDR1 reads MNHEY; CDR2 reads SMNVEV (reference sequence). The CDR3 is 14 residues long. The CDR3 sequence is CASSTGTSGYEQYF. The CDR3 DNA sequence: TGTGCCAGCAGCACCGGGACTAGCGGGTACGAGCAGTACTTC.

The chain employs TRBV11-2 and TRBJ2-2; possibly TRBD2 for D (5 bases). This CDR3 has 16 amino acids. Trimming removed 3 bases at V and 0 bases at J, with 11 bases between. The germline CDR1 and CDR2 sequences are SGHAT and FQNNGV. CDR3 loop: CASSLEADANTGELFF. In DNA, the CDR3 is TGTGCCAGCAGCTTGGAGGCGGACGCGAACACCGGGGAGCTGTTTTTT.

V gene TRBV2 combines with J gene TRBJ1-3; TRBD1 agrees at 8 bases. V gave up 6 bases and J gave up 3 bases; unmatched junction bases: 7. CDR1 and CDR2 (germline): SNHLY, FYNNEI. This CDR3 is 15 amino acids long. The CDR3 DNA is TGTGCCAGCAGGCCCAGGGGGCGCAGTGGAAACACCATATATTTT. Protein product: CASRPRGRSGNTIYF.

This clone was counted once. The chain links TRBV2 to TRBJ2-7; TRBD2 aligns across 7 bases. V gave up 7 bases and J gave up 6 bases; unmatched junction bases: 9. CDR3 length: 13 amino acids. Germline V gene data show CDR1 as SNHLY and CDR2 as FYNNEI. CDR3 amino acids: CASTGGSEREQYF. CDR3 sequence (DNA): TGTGCCAGCACAGGCGGGAGTGAGCGCGAGCAGTACTTC.

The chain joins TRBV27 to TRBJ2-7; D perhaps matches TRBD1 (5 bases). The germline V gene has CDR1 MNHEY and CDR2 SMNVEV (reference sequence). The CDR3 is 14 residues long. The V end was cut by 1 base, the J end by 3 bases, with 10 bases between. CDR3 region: CASSLWAGHYEQYF. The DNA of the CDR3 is TGTGCCAGCAGTTTATGGGCAGGGCACTACGAGCAGTACTTC.

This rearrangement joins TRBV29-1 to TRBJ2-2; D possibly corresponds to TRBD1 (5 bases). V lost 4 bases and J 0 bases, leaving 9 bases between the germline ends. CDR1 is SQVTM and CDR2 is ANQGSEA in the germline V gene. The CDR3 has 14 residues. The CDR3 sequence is CSVGMDTNTGELFF. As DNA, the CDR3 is TGCAGCGTTGGAATGGACACGAACACCGGGGAGCTGTTTTTT.

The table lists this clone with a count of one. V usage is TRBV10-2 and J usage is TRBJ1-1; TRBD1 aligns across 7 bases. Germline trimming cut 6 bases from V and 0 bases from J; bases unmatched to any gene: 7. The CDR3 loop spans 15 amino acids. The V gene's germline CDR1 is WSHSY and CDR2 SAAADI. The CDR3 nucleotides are TGCGCCAGCAGCGTAACAGGGGTTATGAACACTGAAGCTTTCTTT. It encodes CASSVTGVMNTEAFF.

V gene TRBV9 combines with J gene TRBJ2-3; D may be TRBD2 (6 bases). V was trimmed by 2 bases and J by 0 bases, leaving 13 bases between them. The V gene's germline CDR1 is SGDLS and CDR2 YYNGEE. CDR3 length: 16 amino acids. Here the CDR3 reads CASSVYGGASTDTQYF. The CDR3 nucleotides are TGTGCCAGCAGCGTTTACGGCGGGGCTAGCACAGATACGCAGTATTTT.